This entry concerns a single T cell receptor beta chain. Trimming shortened V by 3 bases and J by 3 bases, and 12 bases separated the two germline ends. The CDR3 contains 14 residues. Germline loops: CDR1 MDHEN, CDR2 SYDVKM. This specimen comes from a study of blood T cell repertoires in COVID-19. Study details: Collection of acute and convalescent COVID-19 samples took place in the United States, Italy and Spain. In each case, the material was cDNA or gDNA derived from T cells, B-cell-depleted T cells, or PBMCs.

In the source study's methods: Estimation of nucleated cell counts relied on the amplification of reference gene primers. The repertoire was sequenced with immunoSEQ multiplex PCR; TCRdb's copy has only in-frame clones and lacks some. V, J and clone size are those of that table, while D and trimming were read from the DNA. The sample gives 40,000 or so clones, approximately 81% of which show up once; approximately 13% is in the top ten. Sequenced: peripheral blood. This chain joins TRBV28 and TRBJ2-7, with D tentatively TRBD2 (7 bases). The TCR comes from a woman in her seventies in a cohort sampled during active COVID-19. The CDR3 DNA is TGTGCCAGCAGTTTTGGGGGAGGGGGCTACGAGCAGTACTTC. Its protein is CASSFGGGGYEQYF.